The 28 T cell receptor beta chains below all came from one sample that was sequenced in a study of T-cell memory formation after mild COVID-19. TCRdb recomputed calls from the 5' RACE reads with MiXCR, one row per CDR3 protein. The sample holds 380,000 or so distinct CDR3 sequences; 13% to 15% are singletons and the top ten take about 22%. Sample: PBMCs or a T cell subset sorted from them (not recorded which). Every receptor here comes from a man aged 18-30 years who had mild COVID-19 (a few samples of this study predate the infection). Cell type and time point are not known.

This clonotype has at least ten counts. The CDR3 sequence is CASSQGLAGSTDTQYF. The CDR3 nucleotides are TGCGCCAGCAGCCAGGGACTAGCGGGGAGCACAGATACGCAGTATTTT. J is TRBJ2-3 and V is TRBV5-1; 13 bases align to TRBD2. CDR1 and CDR2 (germline): SGHRS, YFSETQ. With 4 bases clipped from V and 0 bases from J, the junction kept 2 bases outside the gene matches. The length of the CDR3 is 16 residues.

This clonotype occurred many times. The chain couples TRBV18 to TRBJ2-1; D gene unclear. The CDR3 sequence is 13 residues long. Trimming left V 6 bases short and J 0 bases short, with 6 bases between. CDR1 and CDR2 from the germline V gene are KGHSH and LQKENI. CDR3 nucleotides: TGTGCCAGCTCTCAATCCTCCTACAATGAGCAGTTCTTC. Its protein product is CASSQSSYNEQFF.

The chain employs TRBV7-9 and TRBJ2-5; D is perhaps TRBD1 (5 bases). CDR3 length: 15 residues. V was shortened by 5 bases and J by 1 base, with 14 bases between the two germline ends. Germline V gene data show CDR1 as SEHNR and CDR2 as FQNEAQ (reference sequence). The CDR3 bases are TGTGCCAGCAGCCCCCCTATGGGGCTCCAAGAGACCCAGTACTTC. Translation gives CASSPPMGLQETQYF.

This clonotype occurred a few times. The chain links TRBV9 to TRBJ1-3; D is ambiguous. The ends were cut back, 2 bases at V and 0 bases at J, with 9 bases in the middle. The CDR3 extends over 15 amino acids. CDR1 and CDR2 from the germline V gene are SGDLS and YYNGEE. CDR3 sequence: CASSVTASSGNTIYF. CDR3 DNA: TGTGCCAGCAGCGTGACTGCCTCCTCTGGAAACACCATATATTTT.

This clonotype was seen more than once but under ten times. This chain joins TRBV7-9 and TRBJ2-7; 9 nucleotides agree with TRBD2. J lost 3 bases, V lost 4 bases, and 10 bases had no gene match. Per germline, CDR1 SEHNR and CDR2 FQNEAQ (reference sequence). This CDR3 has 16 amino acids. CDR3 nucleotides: TGTGCCAGCAGCTCCCCATCCAGCGGGGGGCACTACGAGCAGTACTTC. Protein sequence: CASSSPSSGGHYEQYF.

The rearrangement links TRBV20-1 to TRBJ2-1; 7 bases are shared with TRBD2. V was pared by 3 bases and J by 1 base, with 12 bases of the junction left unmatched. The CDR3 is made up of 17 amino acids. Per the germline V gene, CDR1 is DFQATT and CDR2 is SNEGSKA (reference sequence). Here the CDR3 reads CSASAPDRTRSYNEQFF. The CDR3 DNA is TGCAGTGCTAGCGCCCCTGACCGGACTAGATCCTACAATGAGCAGTTCTTC.

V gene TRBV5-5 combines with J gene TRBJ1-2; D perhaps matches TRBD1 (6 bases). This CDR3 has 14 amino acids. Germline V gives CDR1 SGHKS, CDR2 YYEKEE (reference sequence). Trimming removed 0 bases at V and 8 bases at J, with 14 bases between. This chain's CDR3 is CASSLAGTQRGYTF. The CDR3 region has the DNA TGTGCCAGCAGCTTGGCCGGGACACAAAGAGGCTACACCTTC.

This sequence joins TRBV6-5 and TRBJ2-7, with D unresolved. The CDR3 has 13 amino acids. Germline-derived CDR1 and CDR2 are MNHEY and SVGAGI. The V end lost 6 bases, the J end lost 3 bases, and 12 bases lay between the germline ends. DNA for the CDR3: TGTGCCAGCAGGGCCGGGCCCTACTACGAGCAGTACTTC. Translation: CASRAGPYYEQYF.

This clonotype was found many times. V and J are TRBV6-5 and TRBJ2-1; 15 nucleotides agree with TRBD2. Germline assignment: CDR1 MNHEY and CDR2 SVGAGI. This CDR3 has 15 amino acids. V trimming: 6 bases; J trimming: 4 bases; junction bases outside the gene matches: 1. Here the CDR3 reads CASSGTSGGYNEQFF. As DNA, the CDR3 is TGTGCCAGCAGCGGGACTAGCGGGGGGTACAATGAGCAGTTCTTC.

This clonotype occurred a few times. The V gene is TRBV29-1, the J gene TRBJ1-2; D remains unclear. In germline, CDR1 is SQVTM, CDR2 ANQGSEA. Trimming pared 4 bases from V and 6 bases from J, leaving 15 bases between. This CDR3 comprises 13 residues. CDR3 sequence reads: CSVGEGAVDGYTF. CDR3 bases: TGCAGCGTTGGAGAGGGTGCGGTGGATGGCTACACCTTC.

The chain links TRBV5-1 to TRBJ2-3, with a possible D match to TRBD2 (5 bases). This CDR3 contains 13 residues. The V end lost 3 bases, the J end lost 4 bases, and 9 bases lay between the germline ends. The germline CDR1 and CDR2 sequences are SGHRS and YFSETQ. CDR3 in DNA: TGCGCCAGCAGCTCAGCGGTCCCAGATACGCAGTATTTT. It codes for CASSSAVPDTQYF.

CDR3 nucleotide sequence: TGTGCCAGCAGTGAAGTGGGTTATCCTAGCACAGATACGCAGTATTTT. Protein: CASSEVGYPSTDTQYF. The V call is TRBV2, the J call TRBJ2-3; D call uncertain. The CDR3 extends over 16 amino acids. Deletions cut 1 base from V and 0 bases from J, with 11 bases between. CDR1 is SNHLY, CDR2 FYNNEI, per germline. Variable domain in full (rest from reference TRBV2 and TRBJ2-3): EPEVTQTPSHQVTQMGQEVILRCVPISNHLYFYWYRQILGQKVEFLVSFYNNEISEKSEIFDDQFSVERPDGSNFTLKIRSTKLEDSAMYFCASSEVGYPSTDTQYFGPGTRLTVL.

The CDR3 sequence is CASSSGQPGANVLTF. Here the CDR3 DNA reads TGTGCCAGCAGTTCAGGACAACCCGGGGCCAACGTCCTGACTTTC. The J gene is TRBJ2-6, the V gene TRBV7-9, with D tentatively TRBD1 (5 bases). The CDR3 totals 15 residues. Trimming cost V 6 bases and J 4 bases, with 13 bases left between them. Germline CDR1 SEHNR, CDR2 FQNEAQ (reference sequence).

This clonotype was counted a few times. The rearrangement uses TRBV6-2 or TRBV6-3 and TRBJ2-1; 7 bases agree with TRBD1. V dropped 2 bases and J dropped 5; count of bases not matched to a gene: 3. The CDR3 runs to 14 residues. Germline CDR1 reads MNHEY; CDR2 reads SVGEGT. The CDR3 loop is CASSYGTANNEQFF. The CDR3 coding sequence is TGTGCCAGCAGTTACGGGACAGCAAACAATGAGCAGTTCTTC.

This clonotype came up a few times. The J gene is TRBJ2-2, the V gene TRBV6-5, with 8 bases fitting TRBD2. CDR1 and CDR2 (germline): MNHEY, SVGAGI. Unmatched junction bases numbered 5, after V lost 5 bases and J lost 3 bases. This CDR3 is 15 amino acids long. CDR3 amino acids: CASSGSGGYTGELFF. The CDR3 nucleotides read TGTGCCAGCAGTGGGAGCGGGGGATACACCGGGGAGCTGTTTTTT.

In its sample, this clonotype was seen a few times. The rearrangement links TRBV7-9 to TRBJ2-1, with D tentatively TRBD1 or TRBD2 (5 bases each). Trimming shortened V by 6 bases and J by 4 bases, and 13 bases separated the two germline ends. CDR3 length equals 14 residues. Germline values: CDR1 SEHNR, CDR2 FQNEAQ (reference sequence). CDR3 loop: CASSPGTEYNEQFF. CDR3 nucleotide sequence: TGTGCCAGCAGTCCCGGGACCGAGTACAATGAGCAGTTCTTC.

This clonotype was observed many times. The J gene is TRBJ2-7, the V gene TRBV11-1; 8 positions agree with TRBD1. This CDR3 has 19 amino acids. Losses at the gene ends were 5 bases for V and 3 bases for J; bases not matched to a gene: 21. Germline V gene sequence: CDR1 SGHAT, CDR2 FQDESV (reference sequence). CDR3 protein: CASSRTGGRGQSYYYEQYF. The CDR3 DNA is TGTGCCAGCAGCCGTACCGGCGGCAGGGGGCAAAGTTACTACTACGAGCAGTACTTC.

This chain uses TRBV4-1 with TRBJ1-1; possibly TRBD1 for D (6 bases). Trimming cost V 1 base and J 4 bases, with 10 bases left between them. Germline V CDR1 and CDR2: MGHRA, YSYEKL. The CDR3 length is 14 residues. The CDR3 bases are TGCGCCAGCAGCCAAGCAGGGGAGGGCACTGAAGCTTTCTTT. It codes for CASSQAGEGTEAFF.

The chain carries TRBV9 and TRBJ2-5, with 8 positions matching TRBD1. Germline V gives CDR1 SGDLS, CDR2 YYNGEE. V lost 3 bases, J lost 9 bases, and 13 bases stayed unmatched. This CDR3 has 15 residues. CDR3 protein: CASSAGQGAIVAQYF. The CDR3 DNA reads TGTGCCAGCAGCGCCGGACAGGGCGCGATTGTGGCCCAGTACTTC.

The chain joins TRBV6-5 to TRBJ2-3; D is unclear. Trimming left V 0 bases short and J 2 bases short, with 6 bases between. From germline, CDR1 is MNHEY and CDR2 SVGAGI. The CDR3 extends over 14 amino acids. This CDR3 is CASSYSTVTDTQYF. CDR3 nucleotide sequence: TGTGCCAGCAGTTACTCGACTGTCACAGATACGCAGTATTTT.

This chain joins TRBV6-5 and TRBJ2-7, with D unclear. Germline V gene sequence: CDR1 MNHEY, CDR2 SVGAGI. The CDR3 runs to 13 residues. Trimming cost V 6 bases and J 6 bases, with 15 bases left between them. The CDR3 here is CASSHRNGFEQYF. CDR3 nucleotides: TGTGCCAGCAGCCACCGAAACGGGTTCGAGCAGTACTTC.

DNA for the CDR3: TGCGCCAGCCAAGGGGATTACAAGGGTCTCGAGACCCAGTACTTC. This encodes CASQGDYKGLETQYF. The rearrangement joins TRBV5-1 to TRBJ2-5, with D possibly being TRBD1 (5 bases). V lost 7 bases and J lost 5, with 21 bases in between. CDR1 SGHRS and CDR2 YFSETQ come from the germline V gene. The CDR3 runs 15 residues. The full variable domain, with the rest looked up from reference TRBV5-1 and TRBJ2-5, is KAGVTQTPRYLIKTRGQQVTLSCSPISGHRSVSWYQQTPGQGLQFLFEYFSETQRNKGNFPGRFSGRQFSNSRSEMNVSTLELGDSALYLCASQGDYKGLETQYFGPGTRLLVL.

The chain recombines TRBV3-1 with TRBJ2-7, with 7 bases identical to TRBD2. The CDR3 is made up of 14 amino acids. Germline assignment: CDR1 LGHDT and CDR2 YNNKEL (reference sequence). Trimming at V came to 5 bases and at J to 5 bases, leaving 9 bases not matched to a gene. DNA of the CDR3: TGTGCCAGCAGCTACCCGGGGGGTACCCACGAGCAGTACTTC. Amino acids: CASSYPGGTHEQYF.

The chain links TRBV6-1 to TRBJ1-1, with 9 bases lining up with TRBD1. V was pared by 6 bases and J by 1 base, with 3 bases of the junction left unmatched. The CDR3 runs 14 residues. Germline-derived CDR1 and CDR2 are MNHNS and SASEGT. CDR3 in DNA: TGTGCCAGCAGGGCGGACAGGGGGAACACTGAAGCTTTCTTT. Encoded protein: CASRADRGNTEAFF.

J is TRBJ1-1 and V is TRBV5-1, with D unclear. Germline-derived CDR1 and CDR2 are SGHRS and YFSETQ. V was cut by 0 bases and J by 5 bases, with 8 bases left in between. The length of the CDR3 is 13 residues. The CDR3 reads CASSLVVGTEAFF. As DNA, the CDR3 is TGCGCCAGCAGCTTGGTCGTGGGGACTGAAGCTTTCTTT.

CDR3 residues: CASSFGGAGTGELFF. CDR3 coding DNA: TGCGCCAGCAGCTTCGGGGGGGCTGGCACCGGGGAGCTGTTTTTT. The V and J genes are TRBV5-1 and TRBJ2-2, with TRBD2 identical over 8 bases. This CDR3 comprises 15 residues. V shed 2 bases, J shed 4 bases, and the junction held 4 bases outside the gene matches. Germline V gene data show CDR1 as SGHRS and CDR2 as YFSETQ.

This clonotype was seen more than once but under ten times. The chain's CDR3 is CASRTSGANVLTF. In nucleotides, the CDR3 is TGTGCCAGCAGGACCTCTGGGGCCAACGTCCTGACTTTC. V usage is TRBV6-2 or TRBV6-3 and J usage is TRBJ2-6; D is unresolved. There are 13 residues in the CDR3. Germline V gene lookup returns CDR1 MNHEY and CDR2 SVGEGT. V was trimmed by 6 bases and J by 0 bases, leaving 3 bases between them.

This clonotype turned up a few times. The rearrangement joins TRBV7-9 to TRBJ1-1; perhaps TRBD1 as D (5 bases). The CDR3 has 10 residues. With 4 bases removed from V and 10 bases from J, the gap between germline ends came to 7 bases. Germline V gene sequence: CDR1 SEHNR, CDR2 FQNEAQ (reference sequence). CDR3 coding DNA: TGTGCCAGCAGCTCCGGGGCAGCTTTCTTT. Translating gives CASSSGAAFF.